These T cell receptor beta chains were read from a single sample in a study of regulatory T cells in long-lasting Graves disease. TCRdb independently ran MiXCR on the multiplex PCR reads; one entry per CDR3 protein. The table lists roughly 260,000 distinct CDR3 sequences, approximately 20% of them singletons, with less than 15% in the top ten. The data were also submitted as part of a second study, on T cells in Graves' hyperthyroidism and ophthalmopathy.

The specimen comprised peripheral blood mononuclear cells (PBMCs), sampled at new diagnosis, from a patient treated with antithyroid drugs. Receptors originate from a woman aged 25 to 39 with Graves disease. CDR3s leave out the opening cysteine and the closing phenylalanine or tryptophan. Expanded clones get a size class; other rows say once, few or many, or leave the size out.

ASSTRDSTNTGELF	NA	TRBV5-4	TRBJ2-2
ASRQQGADTEAF	NA	TRBV2	TRBJ1-1
ASSESGTGLSYEQY	few	TRBV25-1	TRBJ2-7
ASGFSGVANVLT	NA	TRBV12-5	TRBJ2-6
ASSQVEGNYEQY	many	TRBV4-1	TRBJ2-7
SARDSKLYSPLH	many	TRBV20-1	TRBJ1-6
ASSRDTGVWSPLH	NA	TRBV4-2	TRBJ1-6
ASGWAGTYEQY	NA	TRBV12-5	TRBJ2-7
ASSLLAMGREQY	many	TRBV7-2	TRBJ2-7
SASLQGNYGYT	many	TRBV20-1	TRBJ1-2
ASSFPSTGNEQF	NA	TRBV7-6	TRBJ2-1
ASSTIVRDRAYGYT	NA	TRBV5-6	TRBJ1-2
ASSSPGTGFYEQY	many	TRBV7-8	TRBJ2-7
ASSVREVYEQF	NA	TRBV6-2/TRBV6-3	TRBJ2-1
ASSIGRGAEQF	few	TRBV19	TRBJ2-1
AAGRTGGFYEQY	few	TRBV19	TRBJ2-7
SANSYRSHT	many	TRBV20-1	TRBJ1-2
ASSTDSGQTQPQH	NA	TRBV6-1	TRBJ1-5
ASSEGLAGEDTQY	NA	TRBV7-3	TRBJ2-3
ASSYSFRGSETQY	many	TRBV6-2/TRBV6-3	TRBJ2-5
ASSYSLPVGPGPGYT	NA	TRBV6-2/TRBV6-3	TRBJ1-2
ASSLAGQGSEGYT	NA	TRBV7-9	TRBJ1-2
ASSPRADHNLNYGYT	NA	TRBV18	TRBJ1-2
ATSDIRGSAPDTQY	many	TRBV24-1	TRBJ2-3
ASTEDWVVNTIY	few	TRBV19	TRBJ1-3
ASSNNRPGHHNEKLF	NA	TRBV25-1	TRBJ1-4
ASSLHSYTDTQY	few	TRBV28	TRBJ2-3
ASSEPGSDLASLPLPQH	many	TRBV6-1	TRBJ1-5
ASSVIGAGGCQPQH	few	TRBV6-4	TRBJ1-5
ASSPQGGNPEAF	many	TRBV7-9	TRBJ1-1
ASSLSPGGAYNSPLH	many	TRBV12-3/TRBV12-4	TRBJ1-6
ASHTGRGLNEKLF	few	TRBV19	TRBJ1-4
ASSSGGGGFEKLF	few	TRBV7-9	TRBJ1-4
ASSPRRVSGSVNEQY	NA	TRBV19	TRBJ2-7
ASRWTGDTGELF	NA	TRBV19	TRBJ2-2
ASSTRTSGTDTQY	NA	TRBV7-2	TRBJ2-3
ASGLVLSSTEAF	many	TRBV12-5	TRBJ1-1
ASSEFVRNNEKLF	many	TRBV6-1	TRBJ1-4
ASSQMDSTEAF	NA	TRBV11-2	TRBJ1-1
SARVRKREGGPNYGYT	NA	TRBV20-1	TRBJ1-2